The 20 T cell receptor beta chains given below trace back to one sample, sequenced in a study of cytomegalovirus exposure and HLA in healthy donors. 13 Jbeta primers and 60 Vbeta primers were used for the PCR. Measured with immunoSEQ multiplex PCR; TCRdb has only the in-frame clones, and not every one. The profile shows 58,000 or so clones, over 60% of them singletons. Material for sequencing was PBMCs. The receptors were gathered from a man in his fifties in good health and CMV-seropositive.

The V gene is TRBV2, the J gene TRBJ2-7; D is undetermined. Germline CDR1 and CDR2: SNHLY and FYNNEI. With 2 bases removed from V and 2 bases from J, the gap between germline ends came to 10 bases. The CDR3 has 14 amino acids. CDR3 sequence (DNA): TGTGCCAGCAGTGAATACGTGCCTACCTACGAGCAGTACTTC. Its protein product is CASSEYVPTYEQYF.

This chain joins TRBV6-1 and TRBJ2-7, with no clear D. The V end was cut by 0 bases, the J end by 7 bases, with 16 bases between. This CDR3 comprises 15 residues. Germline V gene lookup returns CDR1 MNHNS and CDR2 SASEGT. Here the CDR3 DNA reads TGTGCCAGCAGTGAAGCGCATGGGCTACTCTATGAGCAGTACTTC. This gives the protein CASSEAHGLLYEQYF.

V and J are TRBV5-1 and TRBJ1-1, with D perhaps TRBD1 (5 bases). The V and J ends lost 0 bases and 1 base respectively, with 13 bases between them. The germline gives CDR1 SGHRS, CDR2 YFSETQ. This CDR3 has 16 residues. The chain's CDR3 is CASSLVPAGQNTEAFF. CDR3 sequence (DNA): TGCGCCAGCAGCTTGGTCCCCGCAGGGCAGAACACTGAAGCTTTCTTT.

The V and J genes are TRBV13 and TRBJ2-3, with 12 bases matching TRBD2. The germline V gene encodes CDR1 PRHDT and CDR2 FYEKMQ (reference sequence). Trimming removed 5 bases from V and 3 bases from J; junction bases left unmatched: 12. The CDR3 runs 18 residues. Here the CDR3 reads CASSLTSGGPPGTDTQYF. CDR3 nucleotide sequence: TGTGCCAGCAGCCTTACTAGCGGGGGGCCGCCAGGGACAGATACGCAGTATTTT.

The rearrangement joins TRBV4-1 to TRBJ1-6, with D possibly TRBD1 on 5 matching bases. The CDR3 runs to 16 residues. From germline, CDR1 is MGHRA and CDR2 YSYEKL. V dropped 0 bases and J dropped 9 bases, with 15 bases sitting between them. The CDR3 DNA reads TGCGCCAGCAGCCAAGATCAGGGTGCAATCGTTTCACCCCTCCACTTT. Protein sequence: CASSQDQGAIVSPLHF.

There are a few counts of this clone. V is TRBV7-2 and J is TRBJ2-3; D might be TRBD1 (5 bases). The CDR3 is 14 amino acids. In germline, CDR1 is SGHTA, CDR2 FQGNSA. With 1 base removed from V and 4 bases from J, the gap between germline ends came to 9 bases. The chain's CDR3 is CASSLEGRPDTQYF. The DNA for the CDR3 is TGTGCCAGCAGCTTAGAGGGGCGCCCAGATACGCAGTATTTT.

This clone was detected only a few times. V usage is TRBV7-9 and J usage is TRBJ1-2; the D gene is possibly TRBD1 (6 bases). There are 15 residues in the CDR3. V was clipped by 6 bases and J by 4 bases, with 18 bases between them. The germline gives CDR1 SEHNR, CDR2 FQNEAQ (reference sequence). The CDR3 coding sequence is TGTGCCAGCAGGCATCTGACAGGTTTTTCCTATGGCTACACCTTC. It translates to CASRHLTGFSYGYTF. Based on the CDR3 plus reference TRBV7-9 and TRBJ1-2, the full variable domain is DTGVSQNPRHKITKRGQNVTFRCDPISEHNRLYWYRQTLGQGPEFLTYFQNEAQLEKSRLLSDRFSAERPKGSFSTLEIQRTEQGDSAMYLCASRHLTGFSYGYTFGSGTRLTVV.

The chain joins TRBV10-3 to TRBJ2-5, with D tentatively TRBD2 (5 bases). With 11 bases removed from V and 4 bases from J, the gap between germline ends came to 11 bases. Germline CDR1 reads ENHRY; CDR2 reads SYGVKD. The CDR3 sequence is 11 residues long. CDR3 region: CAYLAGETQYF. The CDR3 DNA is TGTGCCTACCTAGCCGGAGAGACCCAGTACTTC.

The chain recombines TRBV5-4 with TRBJ1-1, with D uncertain. Germline CDR1 and CDR2: SGHNT and YYREEE (reference sequence). V lost 3 bases and J lost 7, with 7 bases in between. This CDR3 spans 11 amino acids. This chain's CDR3 is CASSSSREAFF. CDR3 sequence (DNA): TGTGCCAGCAGCTCCTCCCGTGAAGCTTTCTTT.

The chain recombines TRBV7-2 with TRBJ2-5, with 11 positions matching TRBD2. Germline V gene data show CDR1 as SGHTA and CDR2 as FQGNSA. After removal of 5 bases from V and 4 bases from J, the junction contained 12 bases not matched to a gene. The CDR3 spans 17 residues. CDR3 loop: CASSPRTVSGGAETQYF. The CDR3, as DNA: TGTGCCAGCAGCCCCCGGACGGTTAGCGGGGGGGCAGAGACCCAGTACTTC. Based on the CDR3 plus reference TRBV7-2 and TRBJ2-5, the full variable domain is GAGVSQSPSNKVTEKGKDVELRCDPISGHTALYWYRQSLGQGLEFLIYFQGNSAPDKSGLPSDRFSAERTGGSVSTLTIQRTQQEDSAVYLCASSPRTVSGGAETQYFGPGTRLLVL.

The V and J genes are TRBV7-9 and TRBJ2-7; TRBD2 matches 7 bases. Trimming at V came to 3 bases and at J to 2 bases, leaving 7 bases not matched to a gene. Germline V lookup: CDR1 SEHNR, CDR2 FQNEAQ (reference sequence). The CDR3 has 15 amino acids. The CDR3 region is CASSLGGSLPYEQYF. The CDR3 DNA follows: TGTGCCAGCAGCTTGGGCGGGAGTCTACCCTACGAGCAGTACTTC. The variable domain in full, with the rest retrieved from reference TRBV7-9 and TRBJ2-7, is DTGVSQNPRHKITKRGQNVTFRCDPISEHNRLYWYRQTLGQGPEFLTYFQNEAQLEKSRLLSDRFSAERPKGSFSTLEIQRTEQGDSAMYLCASSLGGSLPYEQYFGPGTRLTVT.

There are a few counts of this clone. The rearrangement joins TRBV28 to TRBJ2-1; the match to TRBD2 covers 7 bases. The CDR3 has 16 amino acids. Germline-derived CDR1 and CDR2 are MDHEN and SYDVKM. V trimming: 3 bases; J trimming: 5 bases; junction bases outside the gene matches: 10. This CDR3 is CASSFHRTRRDNEQFF. The CDR3 DNA is TGTGCCAGCAGTTTTCATCGGACTAGACGGGACAATGAGCAGTTCTTC.

V is TRBV12-2 and J is TRBJ2-7; no check of the table's D call, TRBD2, against the DNA was made. TRBV12-2 is a known pseudogene. The CDR3 sequence is 16 residues long. The CDR3 reads CASRLEAGLASNEQYF. The CDR3 DNA is TGTGCAAGTCGCTTAGAGGCGGGGCTAGCGTCAAACGAGCAGTACTTC.

This clone has only a few counts. V is TRBV5-6 and J is TRBJ1-1; D gene unclear. The CDR3 is 14 amino acids. V was shortened by 3 bases and J by 0 bases, with 9 bases between the two germline ends. Germline-derived CDR1 and CDR2 are SGHDT and YYEEEE. CDR3 bases: TGTGCCAGCAGCTCAACAGATATGAACACTGAAGCTTTCTTT. It is translated as CASSSTDMNTEAFF.

This clone has only a few counts. This chain connects TRBV30 to TRBJ1-4; TRBD1 aligns across 7 bases. Trimming took 8 bases from V and 4 from J; bases not matched to a gene: 1. This CDR3 spans 11 amino acids. Looked up from germline, CDR1 is GTSNPN and CDR2 is SVGIG (reference sequence). The CDR3 sequence is CAGTDNEKLFF. Written as DNA, the CDR3 is TGTGCCGGGACAGATAATGAAAAACTGTTTTTT.

The V call is TRBV5-8, the J call TRBJ1-6; D not resolved. Germline CDR1 is SGHTS and CDR2 is YDEGEE. This CDR3 spans 16 amino acids. The germline V and J ends were trimmed by 1 base and 0 bases, with 8 bases remaining between them. CDR3 sequence (DNA): TGTGCCAGCAGCTTGAGGCGGAGCTCCTATAATTCACCCCTCCACTTT. Translating it yields CASSLRRSSYNSPLHF.

The J gene is TRBJ1-1, the V gene TRBV5-1, with 10 bases fitting TRBD1. V lost 0 bases and J lost 1; bases outside the gene matches: 6. The CDR3 has 17 residues. Germline V CDR1 and CDR2: SGHRS, YFSETQ. The CDR3, as DNA: TGCGCCAGCAGCTTGGGGGGACAGGGGATTTCGAACACTGAAGCTTTCTTT. This gives the protein CASSLGGQGISNTEAFF.

The sample holds a few counts of this clone. V and J are TRBV19 and TRBJ2-1; D might be TRBD1 (6 bases). Trimming left V 7 bases short and J 3 bases short, with 16 bases between. CDR3 length: 15 amino acids. Germline-derived CDR1 and CDR2 are LNHDA and SQIVND (reference sequence). The CDR3 sequence is CASTPGRGVYNEQFF. The CDR3 DNA reads TGTGCCAGTACCCCTGGCAGGGGTGTCTACAATGAGCAGTTCTTC.

The chain couples TRBV11-2 to TRBJ1-1, with D tentatively TRBD1 (5 bases). CDR1 and CDR2 (germline): SGHAT, FQNNGV. This CDR3 is 14 amino acids long. Trimming stripped 5 bases from V and 0 bases from J, with 10 bases between. The CDR3 protein is CASSKPRVNTEAFF. The DNA for the CDR3 is TGTGCCAGCAGCAAGCCCAGGGTGAACACTGAAGCTTTCTTT.

This clone was seen a few times. The chain uses TRBV30 and TRBJ1-3; perhaps TRBD1 as D (5 bases). Trimming took off 0 bases at V and 4 bases at J, with 10 bases between the two ends. This CDR3 spans 14 amino acids. Germline CDR1 and CDR2: GTSNPN and SVGIG (reference sequence). The CDR3 region has the DNA TGTGCCTGGAGTGTTTTGGGGCCCGGAAACACCATATATTTT. Translation: CAWSVLGPGNTIYF. Complete variable domain (other parts from reference TRBV30 and TRBJ1-3): SQTIHQWPATLVQPVGSPLSLECTVEGTSNPNLYWYRQAAGRGLQLLFYSVGIGQISSEVPQNLSASRPQDRQFILSSKKLLLSDSGFYLCAWSVLGPGNTIYFGEGSWLTVV.